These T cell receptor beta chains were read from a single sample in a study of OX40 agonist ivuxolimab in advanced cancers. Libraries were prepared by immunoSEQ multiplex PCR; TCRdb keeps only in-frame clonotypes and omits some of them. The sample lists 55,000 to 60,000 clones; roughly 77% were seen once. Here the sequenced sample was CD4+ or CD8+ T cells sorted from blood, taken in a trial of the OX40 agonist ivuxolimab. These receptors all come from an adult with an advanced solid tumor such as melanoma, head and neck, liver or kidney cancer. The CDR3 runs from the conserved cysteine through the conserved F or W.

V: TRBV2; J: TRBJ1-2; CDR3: CASSERSPGRGDYGYTF
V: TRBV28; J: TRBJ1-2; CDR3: CASTTHLGAYGYTF
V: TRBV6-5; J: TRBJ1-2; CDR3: CASSGGQGANYGYTF
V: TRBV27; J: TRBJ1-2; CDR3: CASSLADGRGYTF
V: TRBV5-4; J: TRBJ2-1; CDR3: CASSLQGVEQFF
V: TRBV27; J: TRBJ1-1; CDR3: CASSLLGANTEAFF
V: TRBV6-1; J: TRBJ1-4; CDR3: CASSELTGNSEKLFF
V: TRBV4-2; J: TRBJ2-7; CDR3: CASSQDPTGLAGARAYEQYF
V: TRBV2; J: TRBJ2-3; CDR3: CASRLLAGTTSSTDTQYF
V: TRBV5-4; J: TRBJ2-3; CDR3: CASSLRVEDTQYF
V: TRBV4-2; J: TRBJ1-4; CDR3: CASSQDLGSTNEKLFF
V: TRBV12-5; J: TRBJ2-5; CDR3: CASGFFPGGETQYF
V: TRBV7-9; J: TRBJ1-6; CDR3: CASSLQGSSPLHF
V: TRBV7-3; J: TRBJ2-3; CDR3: CASSLIGGAVDTQYF
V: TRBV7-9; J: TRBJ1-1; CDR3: CASSARQGLPPEAFF